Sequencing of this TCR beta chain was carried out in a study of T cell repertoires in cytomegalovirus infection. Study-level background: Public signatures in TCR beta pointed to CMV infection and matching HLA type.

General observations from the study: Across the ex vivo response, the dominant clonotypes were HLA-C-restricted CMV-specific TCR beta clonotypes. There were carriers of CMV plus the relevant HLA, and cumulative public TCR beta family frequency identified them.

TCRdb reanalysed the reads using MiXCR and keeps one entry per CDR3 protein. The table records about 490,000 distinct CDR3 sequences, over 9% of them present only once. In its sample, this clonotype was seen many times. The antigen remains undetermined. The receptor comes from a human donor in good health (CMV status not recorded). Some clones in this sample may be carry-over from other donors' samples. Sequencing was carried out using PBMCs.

CDR3 amino acids: CASSISRTRQGIGDRSPLHF. The CDR3 coding sequence is TGTGCCAGTAGTATAAGCCGAACGAGACAGGGAATAGGCGACCGTTCACCCCTCCACTTT. V gene TRBV19 combines with J gene TRBJ1-6; the match to TRBD1 covers 7 bases. Germline loops: CDR1 LNHDA, CDR2 SQIVND (reference sequence). The ends lost 2 bases at V and 9 bases at J; junction bases unmatched: 22. CDR3 length: 20 residues.